This T cell receptor (beta chain) was sequenced in a study of cytomegalovirus exposure and HLA in healthy donors. Study-level points and caveats: Common viral pathogens seemed to be connected with several of the most significant clusters, according to a later analysis. A link between a missense DCLRE1C variant and TCR beta V- and J-gene trimming emerged from a later analysis.

The PCR contained 60 Vbeta and 13 Jbeta primers. How the authors handled the data: In a later analysis, the count reached some 83 million unique TCR beta chains, with around 10 million shared. Sequencing was performed with immunoSEQ multiplex PCR; in TCRdb, only in-frame clones are kept and a portion is missing. From that table come the V and J calls and clone size; the DNA was used to work out D and trimming. This table holds around 130,000 clones, approximately 85% found once. This clone was seen more than once but under ten times. The antigen is not known. The sequenced material came from PBMCs. This clonotype was sampled from a woman in her thirties in good health and CMV-seropositive.

The CDR3 reads CASSPTVNSYEQYF. CDR3 DNA: TGTGCCAGCAGCCCGACAGTTAACTCCTACGAGCAGTACTTC. The rearrangement links TRBV27 to TRBJ2-7, with D possibly matching TRBD1 (5 bases). The germline V gene has CDR1 MNHEY and CDR2 SMNVEV (reference sequence). V shed 6 bases and J shed 0 bases, with 12 bases lying between them. This CDR3 region has 14 residues.